Below are 19 T cell receptor beta chains sequenced from a single sample in a study of blood T cell repertoires in COVID-19. Produced via immunoSEQ multiplex PCR; TCRdb's table is partial and in-frame only. The sample yields tens of thousands of clones, 88% seen once. Input material: peripheral blood. Receptor source: a human donor in a cohort sampled during active COVID-19.

The gene calls are TRBV5-1 and TRBJ2-3; the D gene is possibly TRBD2 (6 bases). V was trimmed by 0 bases and J by 1 base, leaving 9 bases between them. Germline V gene lookup returns CDR1 SGHRS and CDR2 YFSETQ. The CDR3 has 15 amino acids. CDR3 protein: CASSLGPGGTDTQYF. In DNA, the CDR3 is TGCGCCAGCAGCTTGGGTCCGGGGGGCACAGATACGCAGTATTTT.

This sequence joins TRBV18 and TRBJ2-4; possibly TRBD2 for D (6 bases). Germline V gives CDR1 KGHSH, CDR2 LQKENI. V was pared by 5 bases and J by 2 bases, with 13 bases between. This CDR3 contains 15 residues. This CDR3 reads CASSSSSATKNIQYF. Here the CDR3 DNA reads TGTGCCAGCTCATCGTCTAGCGCAACCAAAAACATTCAGTACTTC.

The CDR3 sequence is CASREQGPNTGELFF. The CDR3 region has the DNA TGTGCCAGCAGGGAACAGGGCCCGAACACCGGGGAGCTGTTTTTT. This chain uses TRBV2 with TRBJ2-2; weak D call: TRBD1 (6 bases). Trimming stripped 6 bases from V and 0 bases from J, with 11 bases between. The CDR3 extends over 15 amino acids. Germline V lookup: CDR1 SNHLY, CDR2 FYNNEI. Combining the CDR3 with reference TRBV2 and TRBJ2-2 gives the whole variable domain EPEVTQTPSHQVTQMGQEVILRCVPISNHLYFYWYRQILGQKVEFLVSFYNNEISEKSEIFDDQFSVERPDGSNFTLKIRSTKLEDSAMYFCASREQGPNTGELFFGEGSRLTVL.

This chain connects TRBV14 to TRBJ2-1, with TRBD1 identical over 10 bases. Per the germline V gene, CDR1 is SGHDN and CDR2 is FVKESK. The V segment lost 4 bases and the J segment 10 bases; nucleotides outside the gene matches: 10. This CDR3 is 15 amino acids long. CDR3 sequence reads: CASSRGTGANSEQFF. The CDR3 coding sequence is TGTGCCAGCAGCCGAGGGACAGGGGCGAACTCCGAGCAGTTCTTC.

The V and J genes are TRBV6-2 or TRBV6-3 and TRBJ1-2; 11 bases are shared with TRBD1. The CDR3 runs to 19 residues. V lost 0 bases and J lost 0; bases outside the gene matches: 9. The germline V gene has CDR1 MNHEY and CDR2 SVGEGT. The CDR3 DNA sequence: TGTGCCAGCAGTTACTCGAAGGGGACAGGGGGATTCTCTAACTATGGCTACACCTTC. Translation gives CASSYSKGTGGFSNYGYTF.

The rearrangement joins TRBV19 to TRBJ1-4; 12 bases line up with TRBD1. V gave up 4 bases and J gave up 10 bases; unmatched junction bases: 10. This CDR3 region has 16 residues. From germline, CDR1 is LNHDA and CDR2 SQIVND (reference sequence). The CDR3 DNA reads TGTGCCAGTAGTACACCCGGGACAGGGGGCCCCGGAAAACTGTTTTTT. Amino acids: CASSTPGTGGPGKLFF.

V is TRBV11-2 and J is TRBJ2-2, with D tentatively TRBD1 (6 bases). Germline V gives CDR1 SGHAT, CDR2 FQNNGV. Trimming took 3 bases from V and 0 from J, leaving 8 bases between them. CDR3 length: 15 amino acids. The CDR3 reads CASSLDSANTGELFF. The CDR3 DNA sequence: TGTGCCAGCAGCTTGGACAGCGCGAACACCGGGGAGCTGTTTTTT.

This clone was found once. This chain links TRBV20-1 with TRBJ2-3; TRBD2 matches at 10 bases. CDR3 length: 14 amino acids. The germline gives CDR1 DFQATT, CDR2 SNEGSKA (reference sequence). Germline trimming cut 3 bases from V and 1 base from J; bases unmatched to any gene: 1. CDR3 nucleotides: TGCAGTGCTAGTACTAGCGGGGGCACAGATACGCAGTATTTT. Its protein is CSASTSGGTDTQYF.

V gene TRBV7-9 combines with J gene TRBJ1-5; 9 bases fit TRBD1. The CDR3 is 17 residues long. V shed 0 bases and J 1 base; nucleotides not matched to a gene: 4. CDR1 and CDR2 from the germline V gene are SEHNR and FQNEAQ (reference sequence). The chain's CDR3 is CASSLAGTGRSNQPQHF. In DNA form, the CDR3 reads TGTGCCAGCAGCTTAGCGGGGACAGGGAGGAGCAATCAGCCCCAGCATTTT.

The genes are TRBV7-8 and TRBJ1-5; D gene uncertain. Trimming removed 0 bases at V and 8 bases at J, with 8 bases between. This CDR3 has 13 residues. In germline, CDR1 is SGHVS, CDR2 FQNEAQ. The CDR3 nucleotides read TGTGCCAGCAGCTTAGCCGTCCAGGAGCCCCAGCATTTT. This encodes CASSLAVQEPQHF.

The rearrangement joins TRBV5-4 to TRBJ1-1; D unresolved. The V end lost 1 base, the J end lost 2 bases, and 6 bases lay between the germline ends. Per germline, CDR1 SGHNT and CDR2 YYREEE (reference sequence). The CDR3 is 13 amino acids. The CDR3 spells CASSLSFNTEAFF. The DNA for the CDR3 is TGTGCCAGCAGCTTGTCTTTCAACACTGAAGCTTTCTTT. The full variable domain, with the rest looked up from reference TRBV5-4 and TRBJ1-1, is ETGVTQSPTHLIKTRGQQVTLRCSSQSGHNTVSWYQQALGQGPQFIFQYYREEENGRGNFPPRFSGLQFPNYSSELNVNALELDDSALYLCASSLSFNTEAFFGQGTRLTVV.

J is TRBJ1-1 and V is TRBV6-6; TRBD1 is a possible D gene (6 bases). Trimming left V 5 bases short and J 5 bases short, with 21 bases between. Per the germline V gene, CDR1 is MNHNY and CDR2 is SVGAGI (reference sequence). There are 16 residues in the CDR3. The CDR3 bases are TGTGCCAGCAGTATCGCCCAGGCGGGGGGCGTTACTGAAGCTTTCTTT. It is translated as CASSIAQAGGVTEAFF.

The V call is TRBV5-5, the J call TRBJ2-1; TRBD1 matches at 8 bases. The CDR3 is 17 residues long. The J segment lost 6 bases and the V segment lost 4 bases, leaving 15 bases of the junction unmatched. CDR1 and CDR2 (germline): SGHKS, YYEKEE (reference sequence). The chain's CDR3 is CASSPSQRTGYSNEQFF. The CDR3 bases are TGTGCCAGCAGCCCCAGCCAACGGACAGGGTATAGCAATGAGCAGTTCTTC.

The chain carries TRBV18 and TRBJ2-7; D might be TRBD1 (5 bases). V dropped 1 base and J dropped 1 base, with 23 bases sitting between them. CDR3 size: 19 residues. Germline CDR1 is KGHSH and CDR2 is LQKENI. CDR3 in amino acids: CASSPRYTTAREGSYEQYF. In nucleotides, the CDR3 is TGTGCCAGCTCACCACGGTATACGACAGCCAGAGAAGGGTCCTACGAGCAGTACTTC.

V usage is TRBV2 and J usage is TRBJ2-6; a weak D match, TRBD1 (6 bases). V was trimmed by 8 bases and J by 4 bases, leaving 12 bases between them. This CDR3 region has 14 residues. Looked up from germline, CDR1 is SNHLY and CDR2 is FYNNEI. The CDR3 sequence: CASYRDLGANVLTF. For the CDR3, the DNA is TGTGCCAGCTACAGGGACCTAGGGGCCAACGTCCTGACTTTC.

J is TRBJ1-4 and V is TRBV7-9; D remains unclear. Germline CDR1 is SEHNR and CDR2 is FQNEAQ (reference sequence). Trimming left V 5 bases short and J 0 bases short, with 13 bases between. The CDR3 covers 16 residues. The CDR3 loop is CASSTRTFATNEKLFF. Here the CDR3 DNA reads TGTGCCAGCAGCACCCGGACTTTTGCAACTAATGAAAAACTGTTTTTT.

The chain couples TRBV5-1 to TRBJ1-1; D is unclear. The CDR3 is 14 residues long. Germline V gene sequence: CDR1 SGHRS, CDR2 YFSETQ. V was clipped by 5 bases and J by 0 bases, with 11 bases between them. CDR3 in DNA: TGCGCCAGCAGTAAACAGACGATGAACACTGAAGCTTTCTTT. This codes for CASSKQTMNTEAFF.

The chain joins TRBV13 to TRBJ2-3; D perhaps matches TRBD2 (6 bases). Germline lookup yields CDR1 PRHDT and CDR2 FYEKMQ (reference sequence). The CDR3 is 12 residues long. Between the trimmed V and J ends, which lost 9 bases and 6 bases, there was a span of 13 bases. The CDR3 DNA is TGTGCCAGTCTTAGCGGAGGGGATACGCAGTATTTT. Translated, it gives CASLSGGDTQYF.

The chain is built from TRBV5-1 and TRBJ2-3, with D hard to call. Germline V gives CDR1 SGHRS, CDR2 YFSETQ. CDR3 size: 15 residues. V lost 2 bases and J lost 0, with 10 bases in between. The DNA for the CDR3 is TGCGCCAGCAGCTTCGCGGAACTTAGCACAGATACGCAGTATTTT. Protein: CASSFAELSTDTQYF.